Many counts were recorded for the clone carrying this T cell receptor (beta chain). This record belongs to a study of neurological immune-mediated disorders. The time point is: longitudinal time-point 3. One entry per CDR3 protein, called by TCRdb with MiXCR from the 5' RACE reads. This sample has around 100,000 distinct CDR3 sequences, with roughly a tenth found just once. The sequence was collected from a female donor with HTLV-1-associated myelopathy (HAM/TSP). The sequencing sample was made of PBMCs.

As DNA, the CDR3 is TGCGCCAGCAGCTTGAGGTCGAGGACCGCGGGCACCGGGGAGCTGTTTTTT. The encoded protein is CASSLRSRTAGTGELFF. The chain uses TRBV5-1 and TRBJ2-2; D is perhaps TRBD2 (5 bases). The CDR3 contains 17 residues. Germline V CDR1 and CDR2: SGHRS, YFSETQ. V shed 1 base and J shed 4 bases, with 17 bases lying between them.